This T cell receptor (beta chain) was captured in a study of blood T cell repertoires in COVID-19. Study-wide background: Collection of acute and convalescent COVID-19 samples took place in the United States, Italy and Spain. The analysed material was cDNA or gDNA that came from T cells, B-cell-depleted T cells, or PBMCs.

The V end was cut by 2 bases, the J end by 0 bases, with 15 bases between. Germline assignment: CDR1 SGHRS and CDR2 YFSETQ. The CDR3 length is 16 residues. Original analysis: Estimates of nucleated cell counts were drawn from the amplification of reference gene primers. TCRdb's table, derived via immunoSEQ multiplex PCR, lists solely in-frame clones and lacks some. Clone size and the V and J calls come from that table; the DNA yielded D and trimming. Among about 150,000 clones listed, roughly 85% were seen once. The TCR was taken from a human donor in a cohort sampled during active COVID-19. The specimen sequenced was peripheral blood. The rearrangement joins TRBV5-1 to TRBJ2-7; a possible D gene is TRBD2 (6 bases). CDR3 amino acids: CASSFILGGSSYEQYF. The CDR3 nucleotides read TGCGCCAGCAGCTTTATCCTCGGGGGTAGCTCCTACGAGCAGTACTTC.